The 14 T cell receptor beta chains presented below share a single source sample, sequenced in a study of T cell responses to AZD1222 COVID-19 vaccine. The assay was immunoSEQ multiplex PCR, and TCRdb's table has in-frame clones only and misses some. In the table there are about 67,000 clones, 83% of which are singletons. Sequences were derived from peripheral blood, sampled 28 days after the second AZD1222 dose. These receptors originate from an adult who received the AZD1222 COVID-19 vaccine.

The rearrangement joins TRBV13 to TRBJ1-1; no reliable D call. Germline assignment: CDR1 PRHDT and CDR2 FYEKMQ (reference sequence). The CDR3 is made up of 14 amino acids. V was pared by 5 bases and J by 7 bases, with 17 bases between. The CDR3 DNA follows: TGTGCCAGCAGCCAACCTCCCACCAACCTTGAAGCTTTCTTT. Amino acid sequence: CASSQPPTNLEAFF.

This clone appeared once. The chain uses TRBV12-3 or TRBV12-4 and TRBJ1-1, with unresolved D. The CDR3 contains 12 residues. V was clipped by 6 bases and J by 4 bases, with 9 bases between them. The CDR3 DNA is TGTGCCAGCAGCCCACAAGCCACTGAAGCTTTCTTT. Translated: CASSPQATEAFF.

The genes are TRBV28 and TRBJ1-4, with a weak D call TRBD1 (5 bases). CDR3 length: 15 amino acids. Trimming took off 6 bases at V and 8 bases at J, with 19 bases between the two ends. Germline loops: CDR1 MDHEN, CDR2 SYDVKM. The DNA of the CDR3 is TGTGCCAGCAGCCCGCGGGACTCGCTTAGGGAAAAACTGTTTTTT. Amino acids: CASSPRDSLREKLFF.

V usage is TRBV27 and J usage is TRBJ2-1; 7 bases fit TRBD2. CDR1 and CDR2 from the germline V gene are MNHEY and SMNVEV (reference sequence). This CDR3 has 15 amino acids. The V gene end was trimmed by 6 bases and the J gene end by 4 bases; junction bases not matched to a gene: 9. The CDR3 sequence: CASRVLGGSYNEQFF. DNA for the CDR3: TGTGCCAGCAGGGTTCTGGGGGGGTCTTACAATGAGCAGTTCTTC.

The chain combines TRBV7-2 with TRBJ2-1, with TRBD2 matching 10 bases. This CDR3 comprises 15 residues. Germline assignment: CDR1 SGHTA and CDR2 FQGNSA. V lost 1 base, J lost 7 bases, and 4 bases stayed unmatched. The CDR3 DNA reads as TGTGCCAGCAGCTTAGAAGCGGGGGGGGCTAATGAGCAGTTCTTC. This codes for CASSLEAGGANEQFF. Supplemented by reference TRBV7-2 and TRBJ2-1, the full variable domain reads GAGVSQSPSNKVTEKGKDVELRCDPISGHTALYWYRQSLGQGLEFLIYFQGNSAPDKSGLPSDRFSAERTGGSVSTLTIQRTQQEDSAVYLCASSLEAGGANEQFFGPGTRLTVL.

The chain is built from TRBV6-6 and TRBJ1-5; D might be TRBD1 (5 bases). Germline V gene lookup returns CDR1 MNHNY and CDR2 SVGAGI (reference sequence). The CDR3 sequence is 15 residues long. Trimming pared 5 bases from V and 3 bases from J, leaving 14 bases between. CDR3 region: CASSLGVLVNQPQHF. The CDR3 nucleotides are TGTGCCAGCAGTCTAGGGGTCCTAGTCAATCAGCCCCAGCATTTT.

The genes are TRBV12-3 or TRBV12-4 and TRBJ2-1; D gene uncertain. Trimming cost V 0 bases and J 4 bases, with 4 bases left between them. This CDR3 is 13 amino acids long. This CDR3 is CASSLAEYNEQFF. As DNA, the CDR3 is TGTGCCAGCAGTTTAGCAGAGTACAATGAGCAGTTCTTC.

The chain couples TRBV9 to TRBJ1-6; D perhaps matches TRBD1 (5 bases). The CDR3 loop spans 14 amino acids. The germline gives CDR1 SGDLS, CDR2 YYNGEE. The ends were cut back, 1 base at V and 8 bases at J, with 10 bases in the middle. The CDR3 nucleotides read TGTGCCAGCAGCGTACAGGGTTTAGATTCACCCCTCCACTTT. Translating it yields CASSVQGLDSPLHF.

This sequence joins TRBV7-7 and TRBJ2-5; 9 bases agree with TRBD1. From germline, CDR1 is SSHAT and CDR2 FNYEAQ (reference sequence). The CDR3 runs 15 residues. The V segment lost 5 bases and the J segment 2 bases; nucleotides outside the gene matches: 6. This chain's CDR3 is CASSQGQGGQETQYF. For the CDR3, the DNA is TGTGCCAGCAGCCAGGGACAGGGCGGGCAAGAGACCCAGTACTTC.

The chain carries TRBV28 and TRBJ2-2; tentatively, D is TRBD1 or TRBD2 (5 bases each). The CDR3 covers 16 residues. CDR1 is MDHEN, CDR2 SYDVKM, per germline. V lost 2 bases to trimming and J lost 6 bases, with 16 bases between them. The CDR3 region has the DNA TGTGCCAGCAGTTTAAGGCCCGGGACCGACTCCGGGGAGCTGTTTTTT. Protein sequence: CASSLRPGTDSGELFF.

V and J are TRBV10-3 and TRBJ2-1, with D possibly called TRBD1 or TRBD2 (5 bases each). From germline, CDR1 is ENHRY and CDR2 SYGVKD. CDR3 length: 14 residues. Trimming took 4 bases from V and 4 from J, leaving 11 bases between them. The CDR3 bases are TGTGCCATCAGTGGAGGGGTAGATTACAATGAGCAGTTCTTC. It is translated as CAISGGVDYNEQFF.

The rearrangement uses TRBV4-1 and TRBJ1-4; a weak D match, TRBD1 (5 bases). V lost 4 bases, J lost 8 bases, and 17 bases lay in between. This CDR3 spans 15 amino acids. In germline, CDR1 is MGHRA, CDR2 YSYEKL. The CDR3 reads CASSLSWDPGEKLFF. The CDR3 coding sequence is TGCGCCAGCAGCCTCTCTTGGGACCCTGGGGAAAAACTGTTTTTT.

This chain connects TRBV2 to TRBJ1-1; a possible D gene is TRBD1 (5 bases). V lost 10 bases and J lost 0, with 12 bases in between. The germline V gene has CDR1 SNHLY and CDR2 FYNNEI. The CDR3 length is 13 residues. The CDR3 coding sequence is TGTGCCACCCGGGGGAGGGTGAACACTGAAGCTTTCTTT. Translating it yields CATRGRVNTEAFF.

This chain joins TRBV29-1 and TRBJ1-1; D gene uncertain. Between the trimmed V and J ends, which lost 2 bases and 1 base, there was a span of 8 bases. Germline loops: CDR1 SQVTM, CDR2 ANQGSEA. The CDR3 runs 13 residues. For the CDR3, the DNA is TGCAGCGTTGAAATCTTCCAGAACACTGAAGCTTTCTTT. Its protein product is CSVEIFQNTEAFF.